The entry below gives a single T cell receptor (beta chain) sequence along with its context. Its antigen remains unknown. Findings and caveats of the study: Tumor Tregs overlapped most with tumor, then blood, naive CD4+ cells. Tumor memory CD4+ T cell TCR gene usage was found to cluster with blood and lymph node memory CD4+ cells and with lymph node naive CD4+ cells.

With 3 bases removed from V and 8 bases from J, the gap between germline ends came to 14 bases. CDR3 length: 14 residues. Looked up from germline, CDR1 is SGHTA and CDR2 is FQGNSA. After constant-region reverse-primer amplification, full-length variable regions underwent semi-nested PCR with Nested Universal Primer A. TCRdb processed the 5' RACE reads anew with MiXCR; each CDR3 protein has one entry. The sample carries roughly 39,000 distinct CDR3 sequences, over 15% recorded once. CD25-based Treg depletion was applied to purified naive CD4+ T cells. The sequence derives from a female donor with breast cancer. The rearrangement joins TRBV7-2 to TRBJ2-1; D remains unclear. Sequences were obtained from naive CD4+ T cells sorted from a lymph node. The subset was: naive CD4+ T cells, CD4+CD45RA+CD25-. For the CDR3, the DNA is TGTGCCAGCAGCTTGTACAGCACCAAAGATGAGCAGTTCTTC. It specifies CASSLYSTKDEQFF.